A single T cell receptor (beta chain) is shown here with its context. No antigen is known for it. The source of the sample is a study of OX40 agonist ivuxolimab in advanced cancers. Study summary: Ivuxolimab is an agonistic anti-OX40 (CD134) antibody, and patients were treated with it. Broader study findings: At 0.1 to 3.0 mg/kg and by week 6, CD4+ and CD8+ T cells in the blood had expanded clonally. Nonresponders included some who also had low normalized T-cell clonal expansion.

CDR1 is SGHRS and CDR2 is YFSETQ in the germline V gene. The trim removed 1 base at V and 2 bases at J, leaving 13 bases unmatched. The CDR3 consists of 18 residues. Measured with immunoSEQ multiplex PCR; TCRdb has only the in-frame clones, and not every one. In the table there are under 20,000 clones, under 90% of which are singletons. The rearrangement joins TRBV5-1 to TRBJ2-7; 9 bases fit TRBD1. The specimen comprised CD4+ or CD8+ T cells sorted from blood, sampled in a trial of the OX40 agonist ivuxolimab. This sequence originates from an adult with an advanced solid tumor such as melanoma, head and neck, liver or kidney cancer. CDR3 loop: CASSLNPGTGISTYEQYF. The CDR3 DNA reads as TGCGCCAGCAGCTTGAACCCCGGGACAGGGATTTCTACCTACGAGCAGTACTTC.